The T cell receptor (beta chain) described here comes from a study of blood T cell repertoires in COVID-19. About the research overall: Samples came from the United States, Italy and Spain, spanning acute and convalescent COVID-19.

The assay was immunoSEQ multiplex PCR, and TCRdb's table has in-frame clones only and misses some. The sample includes some 41,000 clones, 86% of them seen just once. The receptor comes from a human donor in a cohort sampled during active COVID-19. Sequences were obtained from peripheral blood.

CDR3: CASSLAGLAVVGELFF. CDR3 bases: TGTGCCAGCAGCTTAGCGGGACTAGCGGTGGTAGGGGAGCTGTTTTTT. The gene calls are TRBV7-2 and TRBJ2-2; 11 bases agree with TRBD2. CDR3 length: 16 residues. The germline CDR1 and CDR2 sequences are SGHTA and FQGNSA. The V gene end was trimmed by 0 bases and the J gene end by 8 bases; junction bases not matched to a gene: 5.